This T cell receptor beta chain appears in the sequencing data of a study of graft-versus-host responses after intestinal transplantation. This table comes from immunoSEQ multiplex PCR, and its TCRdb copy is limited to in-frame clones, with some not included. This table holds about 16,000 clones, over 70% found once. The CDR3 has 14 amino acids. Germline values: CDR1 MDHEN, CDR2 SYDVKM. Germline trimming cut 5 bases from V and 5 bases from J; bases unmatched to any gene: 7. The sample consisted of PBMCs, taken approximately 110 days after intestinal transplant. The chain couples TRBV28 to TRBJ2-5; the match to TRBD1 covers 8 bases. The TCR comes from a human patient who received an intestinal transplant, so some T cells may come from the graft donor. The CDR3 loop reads CASSLGQGFETQYF. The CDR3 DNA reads TGTGCCAGCAGTCTTGGACAGGGATTCGAGACCCAGTACTTC. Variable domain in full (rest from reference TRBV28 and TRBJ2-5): DVKVTQSSRYLVKRTGEKVFLECVQDMDHENMFWYRQDPGLGLRLIYFSYDVKMKEKGDIPEGYSVSREKKERFSLILESASTNQTSMYLCASSLGQGFETQYFGPGTRLLVL.